Presented here are 10 T cell receptor beta chains from one specimen sequenced in a study of cytomegalovirus exposure and HLA in healthy donors (TCRdb year 2017). Library method: the immunoSEQ multiplex PCR assay. The multiplex PCR relied on a mix of 60 forward primers for TCR Vbeta segments and 13 reverse primers for TCR Jbeta segments. TCRdb limited this immuneACCESS table to in-frame rearrangements with V and J called. A share of clones is missing; checked studies link under half to unresolved V genes, and the rest is unexplained. Within this sample are fewer than 70,000 clones, with 73% of them counted one time only. Approximately 5.5% of the sample is held by the ten biggest clonotypes. What was sequenced was PBMCs. The origin of the receptors is a man in his fifties in good health and CMV-seronegative.

The chain combines TRBV5-1 with TRBJ2-7; D unclear. The germline CDR1 and CDR2 sequences are SGHRS and YFSETQ. This CDR3 is 14 amino acids long. V shed 0 bases and J shed 2 bases, with 9 bases lying between them. The CDR3: CASSLAIGPYEQYF. The CDR3 coding sequence is TGCGCCAGCAGCTTGGCTATTGGTCCCTACGAGCAGTACTTC.

The rearrangement links TRBV6-5 to TRBJ1-2; no firm D call. Per germline, CDR1 MNHEY and CDR2 SVGAGI. The CDR3 sequence is 16 residues long. The ends were cut back, 0 bases at V and 0 bases at J, with 11 bases in the middle. CDR3 sequence (DNA): TGTGCCAGCAGTTACTCGACCGCCGGGACTAACTATGGCTACACCTTC. It is translated as CASSYSTAGTNYGYTF.

The chain employs TRBV19 and TRBJ2-7; 8 positions agree with TRBD2. The CDR3 extends over 15 amino acids. After removal of 3 bases from V and 1 base from J, the junction contained 5 bases not matched to a gene. CDR1 is LNHDA and CDR2 is SQIVND in the germline V gene (reference sequence). CDR3 nucleotide sequence: TGTGCCAGTAGTATGGGACTAGAATGGTCCTACGAGCAGTACTTC. Translation: CASSMGLEWSYEQYF.

There are a few counts of this clone. The rearrangement uses TRBV6-5 and TRBJ1-3; no firm D call. Germline V gene data show CDR1 as MNHEY and CDR2 as SVGAGI. This CDR3 comprises 15 residues. Trimming removed 5 bases from V and 1 base from J, with 12 bases in between. The CDR3 loop is CASSAILSSGNTIYF. Here the CDR3 DNA reads TGTGCCAGCAGTGCTATCCTGAGTTCTGGAAACACCATATATTTT.

The V and J genes are TRBV25-1 and TRBJ2-7; 8 bases fit TRBD1. Trimming took 6 bases from V and 2 from J; bases not matched to a gene: 6. Germline assignment: CDR1 MGHDK and CDR2 SYGVNS. CDR3 length equals 14 residues. The CDR3 region is CASRGQGRPYEQYF. CDR3 sequence (DNA): TGTGCCAGCAGAGGACAGGGTAGGCCCTACGAGCAGTACTTC.

This clone was picked up one time. The chain couples TRBV5-1 to TRBJ2-7; 9 positions agree with TRBD2. CDR1 is SGHRS and CDR2 is YFSETQ in the germline V gene. The length of the CDR3 is 16 residues. With V trimmed by 0 bases and J by 1 base, 5 bases remained unmatched. The CDR3, as DNA: TGCGCCAGCAGCTTGGATCTAGCGGGGAGTTCCTACGAGCAGTACTTC. It encodes CASSLDLAGSSYEQYF.

This clone was detected only once. The genes are TRBV13 and TRBJ1-1; D call uncertain. This CDR3 comprises 14 residues. The germline gives CDR1 PRHDT, CDR2 FYEKMQ (reference sequence). Trimming removed 5 bases at V and 4 bases at J, with 14 bases between. CDR3 DNA sequence: TGTGCCAGCAGCCCCCTAGCCCTCTCCACTGAAGCTTTCTTT. It codes for CASSPLALSTEAFF.

A note on this clone: One end of the junction varies from germline; a read error may be responsible. The V call is TRBV7-7, the J call TRBJ2-3; D perhaps matches TRBD1 (7 bases). The CDR3 consists of 15 residues. Germline loops: CDR1 SSHAT, CDR2 FNYEAQ (reference sequence). CDR3 DNA: TGTGCTAGCAGCTTAGGAGGGGGCCGATCAGATACGCAGTATTTT. Translation: CASSLGGGRSDTQYF.

The chain combines TRBV7-8 with TRBJ1-6; D unclear. This CDR3 has 17 amino acids. V lost 5 bases and J lost 7, with 21 bases in between. Germline CDR1 SGHVS, CDR2 FQNEAQ. The CDR3 region is CASSPTGKGAGNSPLHF. CDR3 coding DNA: TGTGCCAGCAGCCCCACGGGCAAGGGAGCGGGGAATTCACCCCTCCACTTT.

This chain joins TRBV5-6 and TRBJ1-1, with D perhaps TRBD1 (6 bases). Germline V gene lookup returns CDR1 SGHDT and CDR2 YYEEEE. Trimming took 0 bases from V and 0 from J, leaving 9 bases between them. This CDR3 is 15 amino acids long. The CDR3 sequence: CASSLGGGLNTEAFF. Written as DNA, the CDR3 is TGTGCCAGCAGCTTGGGCGGGGGCTTGAACACTGAAGCTTTCTTT.